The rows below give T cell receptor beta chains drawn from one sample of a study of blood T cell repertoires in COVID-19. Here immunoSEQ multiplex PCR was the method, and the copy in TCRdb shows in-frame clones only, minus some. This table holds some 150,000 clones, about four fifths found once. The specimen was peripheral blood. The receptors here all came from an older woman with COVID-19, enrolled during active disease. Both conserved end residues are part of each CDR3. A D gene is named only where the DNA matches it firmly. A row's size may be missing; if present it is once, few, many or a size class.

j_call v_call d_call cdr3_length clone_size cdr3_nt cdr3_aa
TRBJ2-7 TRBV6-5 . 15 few TGTGCCAGCGGGGGCCCGACGGAACCCCGGAACGAGCAGTACTTC CASGGPTEPRNEQYF
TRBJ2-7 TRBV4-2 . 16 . TGTGCCAGCAGCCAAGTCGGTGCGGGACAGCCTTACGAGCAGTACTTC CASSQVGAGQPYEQYF
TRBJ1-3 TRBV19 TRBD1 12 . TGTGCCAGTGGACAGGGGCGAAACACCATATATTTT CASGQGRNTIYF
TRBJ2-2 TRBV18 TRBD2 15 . TGTGCCAGCTCACCGAGGGAGGGGCGAGCCGGGGAGCTGTTTTTT CASSPREGRAGELFF
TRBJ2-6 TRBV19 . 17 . TGTGCCAGTACCGAGGGCATAACCAGCTCTGGGGCCAACGTCCTGACTTTC CASTEGITSSGANVLTF
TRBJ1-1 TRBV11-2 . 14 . TGTGCCAGCCAACCGCAGGGTCGGGCGCAGCAGGCTTTCTTT CASQPQGRAQQAFF
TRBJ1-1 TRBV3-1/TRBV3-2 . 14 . TGTGCCAGCAGCATAGGGGTTGGGGACACTGAAGCTTTCTTT CASSIGVGDTEAFF
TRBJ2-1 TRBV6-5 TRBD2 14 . TGTGCCAGCAGTCTTAGCGGGGGGGCAAATGAGCAGTTCTTC CASSLSGGANEQFF
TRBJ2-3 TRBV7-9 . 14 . TGTGCCAGCAGCTTAAGTGGAGGCACAGATACGCAGTATTTT CASSLSGGTDTQYF
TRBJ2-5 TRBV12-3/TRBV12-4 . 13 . TGTGCCAGCAGTCCGGGCCAGGGGAAGACCCAGTACTTC CASSPGQGKTQYF
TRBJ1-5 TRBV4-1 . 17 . TGCGCCAGCAGCCAAGCAATCGGGGGAGGGCGCAATCAGCCCCAGCATTTT CASSQAIGGGRNQPQHF
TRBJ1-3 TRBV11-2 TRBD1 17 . TGTGCCAGCAGCTTAGAGGGGACAGGCCTCTCTGGAAACACCATATATTTT CASSLEGTGLSGNTIYF
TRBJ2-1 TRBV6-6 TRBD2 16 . TGTGCCAGCAGTTACTCGGGCGGGGGGGCCGACAATGAGCAGTTCTTC CASSYSGGGADNEQFF
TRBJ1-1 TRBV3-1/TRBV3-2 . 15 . TGTGCCAGCAGCCCCCTGGAAAAGGGAGTCACTGAAGCTTTCTTT CASSPLEKGVTEAFF
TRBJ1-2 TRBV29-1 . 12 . TGCAGCGTTGATGGGGGGTTTTATGGCTACACCTTC CSVDGGFYGYTF
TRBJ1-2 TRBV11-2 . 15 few TGTGCCAGCAGCTTAGATCCGGGGGAGGGGTATGGCTACACCTTC CASSLDPGEGYGYTF
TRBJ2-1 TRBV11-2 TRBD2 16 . TGTGCCAGCAGCTTAGTAGGGCTAGCGGGGAACAATGAGCAGTTCTTC CASSLVGLAGNNEQFF
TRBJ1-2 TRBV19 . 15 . TGTGCCAGTAGCGCCATTGACAGGATCTTATATGGCTACACCTTC CASSAIDRILYGYTF
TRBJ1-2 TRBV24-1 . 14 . TGTGCCACCAGTGATAAGGGCAGGGACTATGGCTACACCTTC CATSDKGRDYGYTF
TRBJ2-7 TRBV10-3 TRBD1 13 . TGTGCCATCACCCCGGGACAGGGAGGCGAGCAGTACTTC CAITPGQGGEQYF
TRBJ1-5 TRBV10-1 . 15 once TGCGCCAGCAGTCCATACGGGGGAGGCAATCAGCCCCAGCATTTT CASSPYGGGNQPQHF